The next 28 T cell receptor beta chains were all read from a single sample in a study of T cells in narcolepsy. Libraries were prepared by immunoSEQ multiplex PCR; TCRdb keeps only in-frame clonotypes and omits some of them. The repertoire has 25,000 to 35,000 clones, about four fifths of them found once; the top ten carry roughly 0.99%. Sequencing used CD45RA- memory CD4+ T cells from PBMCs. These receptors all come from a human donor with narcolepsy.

The chain's CDR3 is CASSGSLSGANVLTF. In DNA form, the CDR3 reads TGTGCCAGTAGCGGCAGCCTCTCTGGGGCCAACGTCCTGACTTTC. The V call is TRBV19, the J call TRBJ2-6, with D unresolved. This CDR3 contains 15 residues. Germline CDR1 and CDR2: LNHDA and SQIVND (reference sequence). Deletions cut 6 bases from V and 0 bases from J, with 9 bases between. Full variable domain (outside the CDR3, taken from reference TRBV19 and TRBJ2-6): DGGITQSPKYLFRKEGQNVTLSCEQNLNHDAMYWYRQDPGQGLRLIYYSQIVNDFQKGDIAEGYSVSREKKESFPLTVTSAQKNPTAFYLCASSGSLSGANVLTFGAGSRLTVL.

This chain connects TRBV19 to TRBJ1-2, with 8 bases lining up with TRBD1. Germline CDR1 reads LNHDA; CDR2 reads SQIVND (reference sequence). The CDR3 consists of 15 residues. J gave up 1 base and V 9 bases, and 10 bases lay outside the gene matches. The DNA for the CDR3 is TGTGCCAGCAACACCGGGACAGGAATTAACTATGGCTACACCTTC. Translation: CASNTGTGINYGYTF.

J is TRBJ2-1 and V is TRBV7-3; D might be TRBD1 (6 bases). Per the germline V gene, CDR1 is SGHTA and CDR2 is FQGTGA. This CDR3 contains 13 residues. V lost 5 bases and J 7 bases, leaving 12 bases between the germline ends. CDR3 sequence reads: CASSLRGPNEQFF. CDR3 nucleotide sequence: TGTGCCAGCAGCCTCAGGGGACCTAATGAGCAGTTCTTC.

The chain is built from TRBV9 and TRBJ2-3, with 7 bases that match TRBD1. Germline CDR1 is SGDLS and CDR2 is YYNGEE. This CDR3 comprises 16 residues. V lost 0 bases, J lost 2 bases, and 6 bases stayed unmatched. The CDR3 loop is CASSVVGTANTDTQYF. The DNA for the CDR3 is TGTGCCAGCAGCGTAGTCGGGACAGCCAACACAGATACGCAGTATTTT. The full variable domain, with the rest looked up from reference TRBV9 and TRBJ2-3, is DSGVTQTPKHLITATGQRVTLRCSPRSGDLSVYWYQQSLDQGLQFLIQYYNGEERAKGNILERFSAQQFPDLHSELNLSSLELGDSALYFCASSVVGTANTDTQYFGPGTRLTVL.

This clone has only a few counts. CDR3: CASSLLGGGAYEQYF. The DNA of the CDR3 is TGTGCCAGCAGCTTGCTTGGCGGGGGGGCCTACGAGCAGTACTTC. The chain recombines TRBV5-6 with TRBJ2-7, with 9 bases fitting TRBD2. This CDR3 spans 15 amino acids. The V and J ends lost 1 base and 2 bases, in that order; junction bases with no gene match: 4. Germline CDR1 SGHDT, CDR2 YYEEEE.

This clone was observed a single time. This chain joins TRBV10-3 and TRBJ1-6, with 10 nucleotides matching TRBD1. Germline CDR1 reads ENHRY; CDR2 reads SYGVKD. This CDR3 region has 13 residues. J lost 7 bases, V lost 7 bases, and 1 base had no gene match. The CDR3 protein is CAIKGQGNSPLHF. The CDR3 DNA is TGTGCCATCAAGGGACAGGGGAATTCACCCCTCCACTTT.

The CDR3 nucleotides are TGTGCCAGCAGAGGACAGGGGGCATGGACAGATACGCAGTATTTT. Amino acids: CASRGQGAWTDTQYF. J is TRBJ2-3 and V is TRBV6-1; 11 nucleotides agree with TRBD1. Germline V gene lookup returns CDR1 MNHNS and CDR2 SASEGT. V gave up 6 bases and J gave up 3 bases; unmatched junction bases: 5. There are 15 residues in the CDR3.

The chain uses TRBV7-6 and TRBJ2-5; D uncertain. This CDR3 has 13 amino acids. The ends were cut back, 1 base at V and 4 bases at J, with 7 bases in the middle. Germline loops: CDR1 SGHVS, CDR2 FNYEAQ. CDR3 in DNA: TGTGCCAGCAGCTTAGGGCAAGGAGAGACCCAGTACTTC. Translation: CASSLGQGETQYF.

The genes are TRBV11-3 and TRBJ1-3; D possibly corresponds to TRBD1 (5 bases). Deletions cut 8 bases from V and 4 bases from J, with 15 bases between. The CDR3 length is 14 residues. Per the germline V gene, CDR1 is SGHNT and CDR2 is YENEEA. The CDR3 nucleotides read TGTGCCAGCCCGCACGGGGACGGAGGAAACACCATATATTTT. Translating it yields CASPHGDGGNTIYF.

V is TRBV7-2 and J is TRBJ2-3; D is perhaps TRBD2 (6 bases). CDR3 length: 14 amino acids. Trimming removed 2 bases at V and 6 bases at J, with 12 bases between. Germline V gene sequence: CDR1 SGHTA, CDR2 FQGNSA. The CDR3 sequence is CASSLSAGRDTQYF. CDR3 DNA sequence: TGTGCCAGCAGCTTATCCGCGGGGCGGGATACGCAGTATTTT.

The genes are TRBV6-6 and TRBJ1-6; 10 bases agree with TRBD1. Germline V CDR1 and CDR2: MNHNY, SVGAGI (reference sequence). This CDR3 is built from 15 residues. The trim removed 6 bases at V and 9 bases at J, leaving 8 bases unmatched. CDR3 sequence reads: CASSNGQGEGSPLHF. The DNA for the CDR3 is TGTGCCAGCAGCAACGGACAGGGGGAAGGTTCACCCCTCCACTTT.

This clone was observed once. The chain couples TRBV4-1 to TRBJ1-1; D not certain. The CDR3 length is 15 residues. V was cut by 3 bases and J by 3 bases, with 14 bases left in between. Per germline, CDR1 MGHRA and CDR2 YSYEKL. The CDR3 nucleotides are TGCGCCAGCAGCCACCAAACCAGAGAGCACACTGAAGCTTTCTTT. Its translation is CASSHQTREHTEAFF.

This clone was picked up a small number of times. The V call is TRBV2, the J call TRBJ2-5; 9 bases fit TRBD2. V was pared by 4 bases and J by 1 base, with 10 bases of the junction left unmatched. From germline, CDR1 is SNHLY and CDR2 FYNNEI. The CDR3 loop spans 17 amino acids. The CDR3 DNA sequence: TGTGCCAGCAGTGTCTCCAGCGGGGGGCCTTCCCAAGAGACCCAGTACTTC. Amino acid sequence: CASSVSSGGPSQETQYF.

This CDR3 reads CASSYTGGSVSPLHF. The CDR3 nucleotides read TGTGCCAGCAGCTACACAGGGGGCTCGGTTTCACCCCTCCACTTT. The chain is built from TRBV7-9 and TRBJ1-6, with 9 bases matching TRBD1. This CDR3 is 15 amino acids long. Germline lookup yields CDR1 SEHNR and CDR2 FQNEAQ (reference sequence). The V and J ends lost 4 bases and 9 bases, in that order; junction bases with no gene match: 7.

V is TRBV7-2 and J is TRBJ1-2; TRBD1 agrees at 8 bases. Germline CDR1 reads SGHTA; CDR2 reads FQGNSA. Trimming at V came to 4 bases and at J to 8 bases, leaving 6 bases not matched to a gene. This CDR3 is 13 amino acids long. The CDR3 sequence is CASSYDRGRGYTF. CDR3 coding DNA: TGTGCCAGCAGCTACGACAGGGGCAGGGGCTACACCTTC.

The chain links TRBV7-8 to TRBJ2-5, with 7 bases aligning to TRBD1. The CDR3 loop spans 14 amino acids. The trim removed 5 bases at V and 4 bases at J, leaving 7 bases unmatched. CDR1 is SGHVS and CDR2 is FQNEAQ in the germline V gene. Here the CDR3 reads CASSPGTVGETQYF. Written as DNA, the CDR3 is TGTGCCAGCAGCCCAGGGACAGTCGGAGAGACCCAGTACTTC.

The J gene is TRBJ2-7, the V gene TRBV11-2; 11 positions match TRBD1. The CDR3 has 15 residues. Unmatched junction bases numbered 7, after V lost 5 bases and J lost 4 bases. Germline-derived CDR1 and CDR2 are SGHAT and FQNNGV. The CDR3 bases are TGTGCCAGCAGCCCGGGGACAGGGGGGAGTTACGAGCAGTACTTC. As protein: CASSPGTGGSYEQYF.

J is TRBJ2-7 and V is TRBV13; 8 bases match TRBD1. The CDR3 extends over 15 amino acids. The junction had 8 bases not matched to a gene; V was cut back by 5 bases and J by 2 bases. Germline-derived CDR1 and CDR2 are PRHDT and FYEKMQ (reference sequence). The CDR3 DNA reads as TGTGCCAGCAGCCCCATGACAGGGGTCGCCTACGAGCAGTACTTC. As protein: CASSPMTGVAYEQYF. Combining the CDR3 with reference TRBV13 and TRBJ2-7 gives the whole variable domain AAGVIQSPRHLIKEKRETATLKCYPIPRHDTVYWYQQGPGQDPQFLISFYEKMQSDKGSIPDRFSAQQFSDYHSELNMSSLELGDSALYFCASSPMTGVAYEQYFGPGTRLTVT.

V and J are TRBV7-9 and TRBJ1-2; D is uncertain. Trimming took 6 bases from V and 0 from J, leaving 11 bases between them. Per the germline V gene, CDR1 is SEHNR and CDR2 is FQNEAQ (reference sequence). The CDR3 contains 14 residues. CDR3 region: CASSPSGANYGYTF. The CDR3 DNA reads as TGTGCCAGCAGTCCAAGTGGGGCTAACTATGGCTACACCTTC.

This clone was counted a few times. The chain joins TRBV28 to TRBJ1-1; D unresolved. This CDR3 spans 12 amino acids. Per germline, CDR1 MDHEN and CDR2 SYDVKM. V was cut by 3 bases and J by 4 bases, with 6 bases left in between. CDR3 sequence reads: CASSLRATEAFF. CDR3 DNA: TGTGCCAGCAGTTTGAGGGCCACTGAAGCTTTCTTT.

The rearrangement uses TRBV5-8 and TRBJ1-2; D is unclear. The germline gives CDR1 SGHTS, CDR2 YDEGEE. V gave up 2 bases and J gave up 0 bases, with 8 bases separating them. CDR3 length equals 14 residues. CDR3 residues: CASSFGGTNYGYTF. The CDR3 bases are TGTGCCAGCAGCTTTGGTGGTACTAACTATGGCTACACCTTC.

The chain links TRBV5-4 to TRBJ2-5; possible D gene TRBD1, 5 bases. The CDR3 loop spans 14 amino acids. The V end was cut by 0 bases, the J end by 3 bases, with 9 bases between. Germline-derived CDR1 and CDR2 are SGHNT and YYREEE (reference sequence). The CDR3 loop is CASSLGGREETQYF. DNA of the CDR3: TGTGCCAGCAGCTTGGGTGGCAGGGAAGAGACCCAGTACTTC.

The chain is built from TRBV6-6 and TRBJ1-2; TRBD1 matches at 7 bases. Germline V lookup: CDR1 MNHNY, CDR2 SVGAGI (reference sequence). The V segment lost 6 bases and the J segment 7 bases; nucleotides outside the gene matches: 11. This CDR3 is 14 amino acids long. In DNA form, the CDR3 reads TGTGCCAGCAGGCGCGACAGGGAAACAGGTGGCTACACCTTC. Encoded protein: CASRRDRETGGYTF.

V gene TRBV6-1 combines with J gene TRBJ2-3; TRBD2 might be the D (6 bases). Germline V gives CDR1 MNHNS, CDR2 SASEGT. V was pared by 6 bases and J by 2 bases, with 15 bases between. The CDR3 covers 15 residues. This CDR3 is CASRPEGRDTDTQYF. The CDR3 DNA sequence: TGTGCCAGCAGGCCGGAGGGCCGGGACACAGATACGCAGTATTTT.

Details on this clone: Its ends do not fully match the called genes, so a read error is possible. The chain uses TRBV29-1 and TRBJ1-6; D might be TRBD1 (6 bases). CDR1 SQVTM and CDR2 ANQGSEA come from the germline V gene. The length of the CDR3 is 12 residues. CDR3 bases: TGCGGCGTGAGAGGGGGGGGGTCACCCCTCCACTTT. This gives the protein CGVRGGGSPLHF.

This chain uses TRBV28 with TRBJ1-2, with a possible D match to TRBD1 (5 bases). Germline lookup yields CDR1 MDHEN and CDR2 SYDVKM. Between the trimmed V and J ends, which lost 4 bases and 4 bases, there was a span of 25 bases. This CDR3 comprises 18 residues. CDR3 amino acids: CASSSTRDGGFSRYGYTF. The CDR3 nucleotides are TGTGCCAGCAGTTCAACGCGGGACGGTGGCTTTTCGCGCTATGGCTACACCTTC.

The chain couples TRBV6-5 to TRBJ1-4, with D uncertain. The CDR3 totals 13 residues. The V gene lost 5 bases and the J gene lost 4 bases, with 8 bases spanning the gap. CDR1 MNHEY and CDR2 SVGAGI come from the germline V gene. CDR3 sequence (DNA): TGTGCCAGCAGTGTAAGCATTAATGAAAAACTGTTTTTT. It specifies CASSVSINEKLFF.

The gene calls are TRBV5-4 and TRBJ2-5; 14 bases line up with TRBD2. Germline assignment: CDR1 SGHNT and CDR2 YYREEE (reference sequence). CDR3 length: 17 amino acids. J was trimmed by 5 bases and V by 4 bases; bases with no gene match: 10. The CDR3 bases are TGTGCCAGCAGCGGGGGACTAGCGGGGGCCCTGGGGGAGACCCAGTACTTC. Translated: CASSGGLAGALGETQYF.